This TCR beta chain was captured by sequencing in a study of blood T cell repertoires in COVID-19. Study information: Whether acute or convalescent, the COVID-19 samples came from the United States, Italy and Spain.

The germline CDR1 and CDR2 sequences are SGHAT and FQNNGV. Between the trimmed V and J ends, which lost 8 bases and 4 bases, there was a span of 20 bases. CDR3 length equals 15 residues. Profiled with immunoSEQ multiplex PCR; TCRdb holds only in-frame clones, not every one. The sample gives about 350,000 clones, 80% to 90% of which show up once; around 7.5% is in the top ten. The sequenced sample was peripheral blood. The V and J genes are TRBV11-2 and TRBJ1-1, with D unclear. This clonotype was sampled from a woman aged 60-70 years with COVID-19, enrolled during active disease. Written as DNA, the CDR3 is TGTGCCAGCGTGATCAGCCCCCATTCAGGCACTGAAGCTTTCTTT. This translates into CASVISPHSGTEAFF.